The 23 T cell receptor beta chains below all came from one sample that was sequenced in a study of blood T cell repertoires in COVID-19. Method: immunoSEQ multiplex PCR; TCRdb's copy keeps in-frame clones and lacks some. The table lists about half a million clones, 75% to 90% of them singletons. Sequenced: peripheral blood. The receptors were gathered from a man aged 18 to 35 with COVID-19, enrolled during active disease.

The CDR3 protein is CASRPHGELDNEQFF. The CDR3 coding sequence is TGTGCCAGCAGGCCCCATGGGGAGCTTGACAATGAGCAGTTCTTC. The rearrangement links TRBV27 to TRBJ2-1, with a tentative D call TRBD2 (5 bases). This CDR3 contains 15 residues. Trimming cost V 6 bases and J 5 bases, with 17 bases left between them. The germline CDR1 and CDR2 sequences are MNHEY and SMNVEV (reference sequence).

The chain couples TRBV9 to TRBJ2-1; TRBD1 aligns across 7 bases. The CDR3 runs to 12 residues. Germline trimming cut 0 bases from V and 14 bases from J; bases unmatched to any gene: 5. The germline V gene has CDR1 SGDLS and CDR2 YYNGEE. The chain's CDR3 is CASSVGGTVKFF. CDR3 DNA sequence: TGTGCCAGCAGCGTAGGAGGGACAGTGAAGTTCTTC. The complete variable domain, with remaining parts taken from reference TRBV9 and TRBJ2-1, reads DSGVTQTPKHLITATGQRVTLRCSPRSGDLSVYWYQQSLDQGLQFLIQYYNGEERAKGNILERFSAQQFPDLHSELNLSSLELGDSALYFCASSVGGTVKFFGPGTRLTVL.

The CDR3 sequence is CAWNRGGGNQPQHF. The CDR3 DNA is TGTGCCTGGAATCGAGGGGGGGGTAATCAGCCCCAGCATTTT. The V call is TRBV30, the J call TRBJ1-5; maybe TRBD1 (6 bases). This CDR3 contains 14 residues. V was clipped by 4 bases and J by 4 bases, with 14 bases between them. The germline gives CDR1 GTSNPN, CDR2 SVGIG (reference sequence).

This sequence joins TRBV5-1 and TRBJ2-7; the D gene is possibly TRBD2 (6 bases). Trimming cost V 0 bases and J 3 bases, with 10 bases left between them. Germline values: CDR1 SGHRS, CDR2 YFSETQ. CDR3 size: 14 residues. The CDR3 loop reads CASSLEADYYEQYF. Here the CDR3 DNA reads TGCGCCAGCAGCTTGGAGGCGGACTACTACGAGCAGTACTTC.

The rearrangement uses TRBV24-1 and TRBJ2-1; D remains ambiguous. The CDR3 totals 15 residues. CDR1 KGHDR and CDR2 SFDVKD come from the germline V gene. V dropped 3 bases and J dropped 3 bases, with 11 bases sitting between them. The CDR3 region is CATSDPLADYNEQFF. The CDR3 DNA follows: TGTGCCACCAGTGATCCGTTGGCGGACTACAATGAGCAGTTCTTC.

The V gene is TRBV7-9, the J gene TRBJ2-2; maybe TRBD2 (6 bases). The V and J ends lost 0 bases and 7 bases respectively, with 9 bases between them. This CDR3 is 14 amino acids long. Germline CDR1 SEHNR, CDR2 FQNEAQ (reference sequence). The CDR3 sequence: CASSLATGDGELFF. The CDR3 coding sequence is TGTGCCAGCAGCTTAGCCACGGGGGACGGGGAGCTGTTTTTT.

This chain connects TRBV15 to TRBJ2-3, with TRBD2 matching over 11 bases. Looked up from germline, CDR1 is LNHNV and CDR2 is YYDKDF (reference sequence). The CDR3 length is 18 residues. V dropped 0 bases and J dropped 4; count of bases not matched to a gene: 9. The CDR3 region is CATSRDLVLAGVPDTQYF. In DNA, the CDR3 is TGTGCCACCAGCAGAGATCTGGTACTAGCGGGAGTCCCAGATACGCAGTATTTT.

CDR3 loop: CASSITGLLLNEQFF. CDR3 DNA: TGTGCCAGTAGTATTACGGGACTCCTCCTGAATGAGCAGTTCTTC. The chain employs TRBV19 and TRBJ2-1, with D possibly TRBD2 on 6 matching bases. V was trimmed by 3 bases and J by 7 bases, leaving 16 bases between them. Germline assignment: CDR1 LNHDA and CDR2 SQIVND (reference sequence). CDR3 length: 15 amino acids. Filled out from reference TRBV19 and TRBJ2-1, the complete variable domain reads DGGITQSPKYLFRKEGQNVTLSCEQNLNHDAMYWYRQDPGQGLRLIYYSQIVNDFQKGDIAEGYSVSREKKESFPLTVTSAQKNPTAFYLCASSITGLLLNEQFFGPGTRLTVL.

V and J are TRBV2 and TRBJ2-7; D gene ambiguous. This CDR3 spans 12 amino acids. With 2 bases removed from V and 12 bases from J, the gap between germline ends came to 14 bases. CDR1 is SNHLY and CDR2 is FYNNEI in the germline V gene. The CDR3 nucleotides read TGTGCCAGCAGTGAACGGGTCAGTACGAGGTACTTC. This sequence encodes CASSERVSTRYF. Complete variable domain (other parts from reference TRBV2 and TRBJ2-7): EPEVTQTPSHQVTQMGQEVILRCVPISNHLYFYWYRQILGQKVEFLVSFYNNEISEKSEIFDDQFSVERPDGSNFTLKIRSTKLEDSAMYFCASSERVSTRYFGPGTRLTVT.

This chain's CDR3 is CASSGGGDRGIYGYTF. In DNA, the CDR3 is TGTGCCAGCAGCGGTGGGGGGGACAGGGGAATTTATGGCTACACCTTC. V and J are TRBV11-2 and TRBJ1-2; 10 positions match TRBD1. V shed 5 bases, J shed 5 bases, and the junction held 11 bases outside the gene matches. This CDR3 is built from 16 residues. CDR1 SGHAT and CDR2 FQNNGV come from the germline V gene.

This clone came up once. This chain links TRBV14 with TRBJ2-1; D is possibly TRBD2 (5 bases). In germline, CDR1 is SGHDN, CDR2 FVKESK. Trimming removed 3 bases at V and 8 bases at J, with 17 bases between. CDR3 length: 15 residues. The CDR3 protein is CASSQKAVLGHEQFF. The DNA of the CDR3 is TGTGCCAGCAGCCAGAAAGCGGTGCTAGGTCATGAGCAGTTCTTC.

The chain combines TRBV6-5 with TRBJ2-7, with D tentatively TRBD2 (5 bases). Between the trimmed V and J ends, which lost 8 bases and 0 bases, there was a span of 14 bases. The CDR3 consists of 14 residues. Germline V gives CDR1 MNHEY, CDR2 SVGAGI. The CDR3 DNA reads TGTGCCAGCGACGAGAGGGCTAGCTCCTACGAGCAGTACTTC. It yields the protein CASDERASSYEQYF.

As to this clone: The sample holds other DNA sequences that translate to the same CDR3. J is TRBJ1-1 and V is TRBV4-1, with D hard to call. Germline CDR1 reads MGHRA; CDR2 reads YSYEKL. V was pared by 1 base and J by 0 bases, with 9 bases between. The CDR3 consists of 15 residues. CDR3 coding DNA: TGCGCCAGCAGCCAAGGAGCGGGCATGAACACTGAAGCTTTCTTT. Amino acid sequence: CASSQGAGMNTEAFF.

This clone occurred a few times. The chain employs TRBV7-9 and TRBJ1-1; D is uncertain. There are 15 residues in the CDR3. Trimming took 1 base from V and 2 from J, leaving 11 bases between them. The germline V gene has CDR1 SEHNR and CDR2 FQNEAQ (reference sequence). CDR3 in DNA: TGTGCCAGCAGCTTAGGGGCAGGCCATAACACTGAAGCTTTCTTT. Amino acid sequence: CASSLGAGHNTEAFF.

The count of this clone is one. This chain connects TRBV5-4 to TRBJ2-7, with 11 bases fitting TRBD2. The CDR3 spans 15 residues. Unmatched junction bases numbered 7, after V lost 3 bases and J lost 5 bases. Germline V CDR1 and CDR2: SGHNT, YYREEE (reference sequence). CDR3 protein: CASSSKTSGTNEQYF. In DNA form, the CDR3 reads TGTGCCAGCAGCTCAAAGACTAGCGGGACGAACGAGCAGTACTTC.

The V call is TRBV19, the J call TRBJ2-7; D perhaps matches TRBD2 (6 bases). Trimming left V 6 bases short and J 2 bases short, with 17 bases between. Germline lookup yields CDR1 LNHDA and CDR2 SQIVND (reference sequence). This CDR3 region has 15 residues. The CDR3: CASSHPGRGTYEQYF. CDR3 nucleotides: TGTGCCAGTAGCCACCCCGGGAGAGGGACCTACGAGCAGTACTTC.

V gene TRBV18 combines with J gene TRBJ2-1; 9 bases match TRBD2. CDR1 is KGHSH, CDR2 LQKENI, per germline. After removal of 1 base from V and 3 bases from J, the junction contained 4 bases not matched to a gene. There are 16 residues in the CDR3. The CDR3 nucleotides read TGTGCCAGCTCACCACTCGTGACTAGCGGCTACAATGAGCAGTTCTTC. Protein sequence: CASSPLVTSGYNEQFF.

The chain combines TRBV3-1 (or the pseudogene TRBV3-2) with TRBJ2-1; a possible D gene is TRBD1 (6 bases). V shed 3 bases and J shed 9 bases, with 15 bases lying between them. There are 14 residues in the CDR3. The germline V gene encodes CDR1 LGHDT and CDR2 YNNKEL (reference sequence). The CDR3 protein is CASSHGTSSAEQFF. Written as DNA, the CDR3 is TGTGCCAGCAGCCACGGGACAAGTTCAGCTGAGCAGTTCTTC.

The chain joins TRBV7-9 to TRBJ2-1, with TRBD2 matching over 12 bases. With 5 bases clipped from V and 7 bases from J, the junction kept 6 bases outside the gene matches. The germline CDR1 and CDR2 sequences are SEHNR and FQNEAQ (reference sequence). The CDR3 has 15 amino acids. DNA of the CDR3: TGTGCCAGCAGCCTGACTAGCGGGAGTGAAAATGAGCAGTTCTTC. Protein: CASSLTSGSENEQFF. The entire variable domain, with the rest obtained from reference TRBV7-9 and TRBJ2-1, is as follows: DTGVSQNPRHKITKRGQNVTFRCDPISEHNRLYWYRQTLGQGPEFLTYFQNEAQLEKSRLLSDRFSAERPKGSFSTLEIQRTEQGDSAMYLCASSLTSGSENEQFFGPGTRLTVL.

The rearrangement links TRBV6-1 to TRBJ2-3; a possible D gene is TRBD2 (6 bases). V was cut by 1 base and J by 6 bases, with 14 bases left in between. Germline V gives CDR1 MNHNS, CDR2 SASEGT. The CDR3 is 15 residues long. CDR3 sequence reads: CASSEGLASWDTQYF. CDR3 nucleotide sequence: TGTGCCAGCAGTGAAGGGCTAGCGAGCTGGGATACGCAGTATTTT.

This chain joins TRBV7-9 and TRBJ2-3, with D tentatively TRBD1 (6 bases). This CDR3 comprises 18 residues. Trimming removed 2 bases at V and 0 bases at J, with 18 bases between. Germline V gene sequence: CDR1 SEHNR, CDR2 FQNEAQ (reference sequence). This CDR3 is CASSLRPTGTPSTDTQYF. DNA of the CDR3: TGTGCCAGCAGCTTACGACCTACCGGGACACCAAGCACAGATACGCAGTATTTT.

The chain links TRBV6-2 or TRBV6-3 to TRBJ2-3; 12 nucleotides line up with TRBD2. Germline-derived CDR1 and CDR2 are MNHEY and SVGEGT. Unmatched junction bases numbered 9, after V lost 0 bases and J lost 5 bases. The CDR3 is 18 residues long. CDR3 loop: CASSYSLPSGGAKDTQYF. The CDR3 nucleotides are TGTGCCAGCAGTTACTCGTTGCCTAGCGGGGGGGCGAAAGATACGCAGTATTTT.

The rearrangement links TRBV12-3 or TRBV12-4 to TRBJ2-3; D is ambiguous. There are 13 residues in the CDR3. Trimming cost V 6 bases and J 1 base, with 8 bases left between them. In DNA, the CDR3 is TGTGCCAGCAGCACAACAGGCACAGATACGCAGTATTTT. Amino acids: CASSTTGTDTQYF.